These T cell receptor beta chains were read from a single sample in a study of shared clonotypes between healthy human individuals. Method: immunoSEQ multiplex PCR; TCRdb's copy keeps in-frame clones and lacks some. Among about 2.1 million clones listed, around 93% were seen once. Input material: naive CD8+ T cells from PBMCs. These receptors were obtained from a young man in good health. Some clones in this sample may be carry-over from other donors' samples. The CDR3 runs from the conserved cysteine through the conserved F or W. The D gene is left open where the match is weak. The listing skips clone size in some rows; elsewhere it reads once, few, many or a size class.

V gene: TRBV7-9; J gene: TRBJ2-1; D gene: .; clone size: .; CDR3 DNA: TGTGCCAGCAGCCCTCCAGTGAGGCCCTACAATGAGCAGTTCTTC; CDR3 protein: CASSPPVRPYNEQFF
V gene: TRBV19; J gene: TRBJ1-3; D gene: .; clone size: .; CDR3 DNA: TGTGCCAGTAGCAGCATCTCTGGAAACACCATATATTTT; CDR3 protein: CASSSISGNTIYF
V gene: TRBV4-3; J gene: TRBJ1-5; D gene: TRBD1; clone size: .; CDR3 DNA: TGCGCCAGCAGCCCCTCCAGGGGGCTGAGTCAGCCCCAGCATTTT; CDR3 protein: CASSPSRGLSQPQHF
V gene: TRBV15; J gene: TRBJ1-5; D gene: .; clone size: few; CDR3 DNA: TGTGCCACCAGCAGAGATTGGTCGCAGGGTCAAGATCAGCCCCAGCATTTT; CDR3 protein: CATSRDWSQGQDQPQHF
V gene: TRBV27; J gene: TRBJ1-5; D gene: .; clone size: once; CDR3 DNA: TGTGCCAGCAGTACTACAGGACCATATAGCAATCAGCCCCAGCATTTT; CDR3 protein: CASSTTGPYSNQPQHF
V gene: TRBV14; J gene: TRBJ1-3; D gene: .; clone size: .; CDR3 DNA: TGTGCCAGCAGCCTGTCGGTTGGACCTGGAAACACCATATATTTT; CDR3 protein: CASSLSVGPGNTIYF
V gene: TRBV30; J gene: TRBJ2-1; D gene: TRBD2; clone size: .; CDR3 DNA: TGTGCCTGGAGTGTGATTAGCGGGAGGGTCCGTGAGCAGTTCTTC; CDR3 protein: CAWSVISGRVREQFF
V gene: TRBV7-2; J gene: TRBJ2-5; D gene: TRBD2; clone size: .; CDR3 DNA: TGTGCCAGCAGCTTAGATAGTTGGGGACTACAAGAGACCCAGTACTTC; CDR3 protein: CASSLDSWGLQETQYF
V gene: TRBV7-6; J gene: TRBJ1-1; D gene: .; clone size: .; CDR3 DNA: TGTGCCAGCAGCTTAGCGTTTCGCACAGGCACTGAAGCTTTCTTT; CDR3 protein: CASSLAFRTGTEAFF
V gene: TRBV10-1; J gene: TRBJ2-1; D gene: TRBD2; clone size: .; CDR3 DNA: TGCGCCAGCAGTGAGAAACCCCGGGGGGACAATGAGCAGTTCTTC; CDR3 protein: CASSEKPRGDNEQFF
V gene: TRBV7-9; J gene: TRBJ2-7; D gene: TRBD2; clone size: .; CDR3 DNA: TGTGCCAGCAGCCTATCCCTGGGTGGTAGCGGGAGGTACGAGCAGTACTTC; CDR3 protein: CASSLSLGGSGRYEQYF
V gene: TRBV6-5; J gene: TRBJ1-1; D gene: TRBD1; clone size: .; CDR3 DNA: TGTGCCAGCTACAGGGGAAACACTGAAGCTTTCTTT; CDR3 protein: CASYRGNTEAFF
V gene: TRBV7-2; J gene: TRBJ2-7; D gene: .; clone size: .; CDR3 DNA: TGTGCCAGCAGCTTAGTATCGGGATGGGAGGAGCAGTACTTC; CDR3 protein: CASSLVSGWEEQYF
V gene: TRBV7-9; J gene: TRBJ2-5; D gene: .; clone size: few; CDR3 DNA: TGTGCCAGCAGCTTAGGGGTGGAAGAGACCCAGTACTTC; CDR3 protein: CASSLGVEETQYF
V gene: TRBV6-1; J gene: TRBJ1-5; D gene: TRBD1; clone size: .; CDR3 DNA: TGTGCCAGCAGTGAATGGCACAGGGGAAAGAATCAGCCCCAGCATTTT; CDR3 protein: CASSEWHRGKNQPQHF
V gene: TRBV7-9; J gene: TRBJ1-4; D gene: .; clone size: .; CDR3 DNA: TGTGCCAGCAGCTTACTAACGGGGACTGAAAAACTGTTTTTT; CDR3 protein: CASSLLTGTEKLFF
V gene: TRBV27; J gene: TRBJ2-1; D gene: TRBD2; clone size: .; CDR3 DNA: TGTGCCAGCTCCCTTTCGGGAGGCAATGAGCAGTTCTTC; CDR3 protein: CASSLSGGNEQFF
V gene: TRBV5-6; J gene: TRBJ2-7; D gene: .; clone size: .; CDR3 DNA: TGTGCCAGCAGCTTGGGGGACGGGCACGAGCAGTACTTC; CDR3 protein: CASSLGDGHEQYF
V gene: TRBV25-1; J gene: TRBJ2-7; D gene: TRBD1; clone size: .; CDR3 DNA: TGTGCCAGCAGGCGTCCGGGACAGCACTACGAGCAGTACTTC; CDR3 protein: CASRRPGQHYEQYF
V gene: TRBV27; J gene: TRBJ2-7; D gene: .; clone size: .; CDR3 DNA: TGTGCCAGCAGTTTATTGGGGGGCGGGATCTCCTACGAGCAGTACTTC; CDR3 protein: CASSLLGGGISYEQYF
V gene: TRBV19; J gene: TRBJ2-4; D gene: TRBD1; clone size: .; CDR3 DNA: TGTGCCACGAGACAGGGGCCCATTCAGTACTTC; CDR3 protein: CATRQGPIQYF
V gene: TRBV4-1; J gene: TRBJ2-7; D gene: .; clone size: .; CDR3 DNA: TGCGCCAGCAGCCTCGGTGACGCTTACGCCTACGAGCAGTACTTC; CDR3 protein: CASSLGDAYAYEQYF
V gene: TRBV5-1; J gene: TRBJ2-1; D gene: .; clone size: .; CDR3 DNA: TGCGCCAGCAGCTTGGTAGTCGATGAGCAGTTCTTC; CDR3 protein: CASSLVVDEQFF
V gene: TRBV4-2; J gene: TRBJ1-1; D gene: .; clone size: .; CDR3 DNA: TGTGCCAGCAGCCAAACTCACCTAATGGCATACAATGAAGCTTTCTTT; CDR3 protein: CASSQTHLMAYNEAFF
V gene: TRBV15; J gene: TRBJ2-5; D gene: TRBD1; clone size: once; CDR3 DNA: TGTGCCACCAGCAGGACCACAGGGGGCCGGGAGACCCAGTACTTC; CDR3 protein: CATSRTTGGRETQYF
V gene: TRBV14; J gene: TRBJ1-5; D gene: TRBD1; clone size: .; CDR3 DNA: TGTGCCAGCAGCCAAGGGTGTTTCAGGGGGACGGATCAGCCCCAGCATTTT; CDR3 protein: CASSQGCFRGTDQPQHF
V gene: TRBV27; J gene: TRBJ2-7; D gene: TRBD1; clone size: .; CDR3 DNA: TGTGCCAGCAGTTTAGCTCCCAGGGGGCCGTACGAGCAGTACTTC; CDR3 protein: CASSLAPRGPYEQYF
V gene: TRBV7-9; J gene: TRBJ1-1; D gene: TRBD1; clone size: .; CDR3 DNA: TGTGCCAGCAGGGGACAGGTGAACACTGAAGCTTTCTTT; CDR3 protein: CASRGQVNTEAFF
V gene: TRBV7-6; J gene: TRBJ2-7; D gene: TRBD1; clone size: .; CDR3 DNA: TGTGCCAGCAGCTTAGGTGAGACAGGGGGATACGAGCAGTACTTC; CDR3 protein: CASSLGETGGYEQYF
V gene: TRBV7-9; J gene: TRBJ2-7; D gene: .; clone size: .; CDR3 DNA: TGTGCCAGCAGCTTAGGGACCCACGAGCAGTACTTC; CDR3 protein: CASSLGTHEQYF
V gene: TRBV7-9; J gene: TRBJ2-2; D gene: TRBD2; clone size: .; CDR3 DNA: TGTGCCAGCAGCCCCGGACTAGCAGTCACCGGGGAGCTGTTTTTT; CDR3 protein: CASSPGLAVTGELFF
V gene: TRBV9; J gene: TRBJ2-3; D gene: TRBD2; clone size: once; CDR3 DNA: TGTGCCAGCAACATGGGGGGGTCCCGATGGGATACGCAGTATTTT; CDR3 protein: CASNMGGSRWDTQYF
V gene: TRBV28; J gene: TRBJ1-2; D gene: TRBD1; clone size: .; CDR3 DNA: TGTGCCAGCAGTTTGGACAGGGTAAACACCTTC; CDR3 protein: CASSLDRVNTF
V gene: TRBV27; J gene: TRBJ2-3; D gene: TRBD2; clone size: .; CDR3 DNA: TGTGCCAGCAGTCTACTGGGGCGGGGGGACACAGATACGCAGTATTTT; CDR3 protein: CASSLLGRGDTDTQYF
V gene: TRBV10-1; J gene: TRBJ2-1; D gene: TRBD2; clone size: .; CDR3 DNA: TGCGCCAGCAGTGCTTATCGGAGACTAGCGGGATATAATGAGCAGTTCTTC; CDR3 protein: CASSAYRRLAGYNEQFF
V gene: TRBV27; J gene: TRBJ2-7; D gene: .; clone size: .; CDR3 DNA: TGTGCCAGCAGTTTATCTACGTCCTCCAGCTCCTACGAGCAGTACTTC; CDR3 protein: CASSLSTSSSSYEQYF
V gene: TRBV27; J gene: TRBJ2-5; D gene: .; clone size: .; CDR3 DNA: TGTGCCAGCAGTTTTAGAGTGGATGAAGAGACCCAGTACTTC; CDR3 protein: CASSFRVDEETQYF
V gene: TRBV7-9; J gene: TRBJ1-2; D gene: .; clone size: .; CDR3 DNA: TGTGCCAGCACCTTGGACCCGCGACCCTCCTATGGCTACACCTTC; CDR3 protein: CASTLDPRPSYGYTF
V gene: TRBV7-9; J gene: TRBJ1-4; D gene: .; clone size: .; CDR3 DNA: TGTGCCAGCAGCGCGCCCGCAACTAATGAAAAACTGTTTTTT; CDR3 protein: CASSAPATNEKLFF
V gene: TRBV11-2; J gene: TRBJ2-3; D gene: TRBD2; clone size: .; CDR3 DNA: TGTGCCAGCAGCCCCACGTTGGGACTAGCGGGAGTATCGGATACGCAGTATTTT; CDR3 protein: CASSPTLGLAGVSDTQYF
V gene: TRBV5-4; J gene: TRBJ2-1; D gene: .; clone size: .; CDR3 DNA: TGTGCCAGCAGCTTGAGTGTTATTCACAAGAGCGCCTACAATGAGCAGTTCTTC; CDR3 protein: CASSLSVIHKSAYNEQFF
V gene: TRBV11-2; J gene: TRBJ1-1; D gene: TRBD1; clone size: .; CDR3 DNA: TGTGCCAGCAGCTCCCGGGGACAGGGGGCCACTGAAGCTTTCTTT; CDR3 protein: CASSSRGQGATEAFF
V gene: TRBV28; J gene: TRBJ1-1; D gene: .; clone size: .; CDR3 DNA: TGTGCCAGCAGTTTAGGGTGGAGGGGGTCGGGGAACACTGAAGCTTTCTTT; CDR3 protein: CASSLGWRGSGNTEAFF
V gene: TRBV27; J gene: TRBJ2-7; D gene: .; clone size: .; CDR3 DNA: TGTGCCAGCAGTTCAACCGGGACAGGCGGGAGGGAGCAGTACTTC; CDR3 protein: CASSSTGTGGREQYF
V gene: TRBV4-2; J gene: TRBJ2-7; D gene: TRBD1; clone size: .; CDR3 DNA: TGTGCCAGCAGCCAAGAACAGGGGGCCAATTACGAGCAGTACTTC; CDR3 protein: CASSQEQGANYEQYF
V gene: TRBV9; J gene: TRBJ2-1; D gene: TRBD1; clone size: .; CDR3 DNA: TGTGCCAGCAGCGCCGCCAGGACAGGGGGCTGGGATGAGCAGTTCTTC; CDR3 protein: CASSAARTGGWDEQFF
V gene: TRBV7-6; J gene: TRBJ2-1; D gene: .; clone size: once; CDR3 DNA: TGTGCCAGCAGAACCGAGTCCAATGAGCAGTTCTTC; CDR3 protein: CASRTESNEQFF
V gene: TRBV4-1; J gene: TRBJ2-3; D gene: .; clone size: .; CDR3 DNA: TGCGCCAGCTTTTCTGATACGCAGTATTTT; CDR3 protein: CASFSDTQYF
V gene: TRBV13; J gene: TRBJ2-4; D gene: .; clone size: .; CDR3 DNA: TGTGCCAGCAGCTTATCCTCCAAAAACATTCAGTACTTC; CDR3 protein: CASSLSSKNIQYF
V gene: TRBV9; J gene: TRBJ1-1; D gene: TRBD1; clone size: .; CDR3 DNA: TGTGCCAGCAGCGTTTCACAGGGGGCATATACTGAAGCTTTCTTT; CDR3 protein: CASSVSQGAYTEAFF
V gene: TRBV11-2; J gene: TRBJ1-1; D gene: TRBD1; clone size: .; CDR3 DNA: TGTGCCAGCAGCGCCAACAGGGGGAAGAGCACTGAAGCTTTCTTT; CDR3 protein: CASSANRGKSTEAFF
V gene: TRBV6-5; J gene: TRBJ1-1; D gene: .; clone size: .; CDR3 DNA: TGTGCCAGCAGTTACTCGAGGAGGGACACTGAAGCTTTCTTT; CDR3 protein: CASSYSRRDTEAFF